These 12 T cell receptor beta chains were all obtained from the same sample, sequenced in a study of cytomegalovirus exposure and HLA in healthy donors. Assay: immunoSEQ multiplex PCR; the TCRdb copy retains only in-frame clones and omits some. The data hold about 150,000 clones, with more than 75% observed a single time. The sequenced material came from PBMCs. These TCRs come from a man younger than 30 in good health and CMV-seronegative.

The CDR3 DNA follows: TGCGCCAGCAGCCGCTCAGACGAAAACAGGGGCGAAAAACTGTTTTTT. The encoded protein is CASSRSDENRGEKLFF. The gene calls are TRBV4-1 and TRBJ1-4; 7 nucleotides align to TRBD1. The J segment lost 8 bases and the V segment lost 4 bases, leaving 13 bases of the junction unmatched. CDR3 size: 16 residues. Germline CDR1 and CDR2: MGHRA and YSYEKL.

The V call is TRBV7-2, the J call TRBJ2-3; tentatively, D is TRBD1 (5 bases). The CDR3 loop spans 15 amino acids. Germline V gives CDR1 SGHTA, CDR2 FQGNSA. V was cut by 3 bases and J by 1 base, with 11 bases left in between. The CDR3 reads CASSFRRQRTDTQYF. CDR3 DNA sequence: TGTGCCAGCAGCTTTAGAAGACAGCGCACAGATACGCAGTATTTT.

The V call is TRBV5-4, the J call TRBJ2-1; 9 nucleotides align to TRBD1. CDR1 is SGHNT and CDR2 is YYREEE in the germline V gene (reference sequence). J lost 4 bases, V lost 3 bases, and 5 bases had no gene match. This CDR3 region has 15 residues. In DNA, the CDR3 is TGTGCCAGCAGCTCCCGGGACAGGGTGTACAATGAGCAGTTCTTC. It encodes CASSSRDRVYNEQFF.

The CDR3 sequence is CASSVVGYGRETQYF. The CDR3 bases are TGTGCCAGCAGCGTCGTGGGTTACGGGAGGGAGACCCAGTACTTC. The chain links TRBV5-4 to TRBJ2-5; 7 bases are shared with TRBD2. The CDR3 is 15 residues long. V lost 4 bases to trimming and J lost 5 bases; unmatched junction nucleotides: 11. Germline CDR1 is SGHNT and CDR2 is YYREEE (reference sequence).

The J gene is TRBJ2-5, the V gene TRBV5-1; 10 bases align to TRBD2. This CDR3 is built from 16 residues. J lost 5 bases, V lost 3 bases, and 10 bases had no gene match. Per germline, CDR1 SGHRS and CDR2 YFSETQ. This CDR3 reads CASSYRQRGGLETQYF. The CDR3 region has the DNA TGCGCCAGCAGCTACAGGCAGCGGGGGGGTTTGGAGACCCAGTACTTC.

The chain joins TRBV11-1 to TRBJ2-7; D not certain. The CDR3 is 18 residues long. Trimming took 4 bases from V and 0 from J, leaving 22 bases between them. CDR1 SGHAT and CDR2 FQDESV come from the germline V gene (reference sequence). The CDR3 nucleotides read TGTGCCAGCAGCTCATTTGGCCCCATGGGCGCCAGCTCCTACGAGCAGTACTTC. Its protein product is CASSSFGPMGASSYEQYF.

This clone was detected only once. This chain connects TRBV12-5 to TRBJ2-1; 8 bases line up with TRBD2. V lost 3 bases and J lost 5; bases outside the gene matches: 6. This CDR3 contains 15 residues. CDR1 and CDR2 from the germline V gene are LGHNT and FRNRAP. DNA for the CDR3: TGTGCTAGTGGTTTCCAAGTTAGCGGGAACAATGAGCAGTTCTTC. Encoded protein: CASGFQVSGNNEQFF.

This rearrangement joins TRBV7-2 to TRBJ1-1; 10 nucleotides align to TRBD1. V shed 5 bases, J shed 10 bases, and the junction held 13 bases outside the gene matches. Germline CDR1 reads SGHTA; CDR2 reads FQGNSA. The CDR3 spans 15 residues. This CDR3 reads CASSLRQGAEWGAFF. CDR3 sequence (DNA): TGTGCCAGCAGCCTAAGACAGGGGGCGGAGTGGGGAGCTTTCTTT.

The chain combines TRBV27 with TRBJ2-5; D perhaps matches TRBD1 (6 bases). Per the germline V gene, CDR1 is MNHEY and CDR2 is SMNVEV (reference sequence). The CDR3 runs to 14 residues. The V and J ends lost 0 bases and 5 bases respectively, with 10 bases between them. CDR3 sequence (DNA): TGTGCCAGCAGTTTATCATCAGGGGAGGAGACCCAGTACTTC. It translates to CASSLSSGEETQYF.

The chain combines TRBV18 with TRBJ1-6; 8 bases fit TRBD1. V lost 2 bases and J lost 2; bases outside the gene matches: 2. Germline V CDR1 and CDR2: KGHSH, LQKENI. This CDR3 has 16 residues. The CDR3 protein is CASSPSDRAYNSPLHF. CDR3 bases: TGTGCCAGCTCACCATCGGACAGGGCCTATAATTCACCCCTCCACTTT.

CDR3 in amino acids: CASRPWGQREGELFF. Here the CDR3 DNA reads TGTGCCAGCAGGCCTTGGGGACAACGAGAAGGGGAGCTGTTTTTT. The chain has TRBV11-2 and TRBJ2-2; D might be TRBD1 (6 bases). V was trimmed by 6 bases and J by 8 bases, leaving 19 bases between them. This CDR3 comprises 15 residues. Germline V lookup: CDR1 SGHAT, CDR2 FQNNGV.

The chain is built from TRBV27 and TRBJ2-3; 11 bases are a match to TRBD1. Germline V gene lookup returns CDR1 MNHEY and CDR2 SMNVEV (reference sequence). V dropped 4 bases and J dropped 8; count of bases not matched to a gene: 8. The CDR3 covers 15 residues. CDR3 in DNA: TGTGCCAGCAGTTGGGGGACAGGGGGTTTGGTTACGCAGTATTTT. This codes for CASSWGTGGLVTQYF.